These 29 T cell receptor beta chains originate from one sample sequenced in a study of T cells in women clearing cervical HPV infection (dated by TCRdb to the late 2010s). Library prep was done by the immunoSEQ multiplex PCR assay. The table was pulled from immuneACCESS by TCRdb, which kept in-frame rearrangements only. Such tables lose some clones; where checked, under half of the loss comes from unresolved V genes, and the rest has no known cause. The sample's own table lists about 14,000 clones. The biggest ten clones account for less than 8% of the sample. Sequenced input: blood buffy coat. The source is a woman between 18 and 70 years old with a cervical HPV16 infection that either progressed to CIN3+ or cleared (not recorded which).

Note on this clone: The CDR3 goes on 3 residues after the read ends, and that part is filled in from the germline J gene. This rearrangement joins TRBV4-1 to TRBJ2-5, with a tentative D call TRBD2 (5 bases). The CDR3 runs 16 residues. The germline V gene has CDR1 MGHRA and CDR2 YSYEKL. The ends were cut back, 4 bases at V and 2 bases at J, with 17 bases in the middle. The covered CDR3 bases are TGCGCCAGCAGCCCCAGCACTAGTTTTGGTCAAGAGACC. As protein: CASSPSTSFGQET. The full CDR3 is CASSPSTSFGQETQYF.

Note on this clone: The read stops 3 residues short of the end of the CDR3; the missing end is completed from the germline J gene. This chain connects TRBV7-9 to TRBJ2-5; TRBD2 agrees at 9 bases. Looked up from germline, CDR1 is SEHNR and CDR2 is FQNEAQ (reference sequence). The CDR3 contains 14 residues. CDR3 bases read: TGTGCCAGCAGCCCTGGGACTAGCACAGATACC. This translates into CASSPGTSTDT. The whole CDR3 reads CASSPGTSTDTQYF.

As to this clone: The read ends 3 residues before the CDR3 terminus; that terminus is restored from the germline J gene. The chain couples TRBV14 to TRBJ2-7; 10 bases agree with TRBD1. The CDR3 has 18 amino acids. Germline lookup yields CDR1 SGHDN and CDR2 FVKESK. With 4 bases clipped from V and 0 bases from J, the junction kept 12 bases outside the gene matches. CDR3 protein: CASSLRQGAFSSSYEQYF. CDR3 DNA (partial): TGTGCCAGCAGCCTTAGACAGGGGGCCTTTTCCAGCTCCTACGAG.

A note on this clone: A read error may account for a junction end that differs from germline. The CDR3 loop reads CSARDQRGRTETQYF. The sequenced CDR3 bases are TGCAGTGCTAGAGATCAAAGGGGGCGGACAGAGACG. The chain combines TRBV20-1 with TRBJ2-3; 7 bases are shared with TRBD1. The read terminates 3 residues ahead of where the CDR3 ends, so the germline J gene completes it. CDR1 and CDR2 (germline): DFQATT, SNEGSKA (reference sequence). The CDR3 consists of 15 residues.

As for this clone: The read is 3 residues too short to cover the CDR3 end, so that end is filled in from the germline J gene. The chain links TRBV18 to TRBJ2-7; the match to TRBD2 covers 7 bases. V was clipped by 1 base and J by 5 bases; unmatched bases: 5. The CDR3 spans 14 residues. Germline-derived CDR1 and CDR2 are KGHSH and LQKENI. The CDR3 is CASSPLPGGHEQYF. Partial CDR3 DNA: TGTGCCAGCTCACCACTTCCGGGGGGTCACGAG.

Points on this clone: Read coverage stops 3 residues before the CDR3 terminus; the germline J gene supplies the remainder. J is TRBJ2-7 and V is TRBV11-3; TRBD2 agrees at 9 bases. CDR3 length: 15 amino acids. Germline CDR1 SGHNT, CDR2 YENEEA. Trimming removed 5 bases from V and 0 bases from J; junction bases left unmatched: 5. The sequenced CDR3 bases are TGTGCCAGCAGCACCCTAGCGGGAAGCTCCTACGAG. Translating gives CASSTLAGSSYE. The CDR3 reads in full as CASSTLAGSSYEQYF.

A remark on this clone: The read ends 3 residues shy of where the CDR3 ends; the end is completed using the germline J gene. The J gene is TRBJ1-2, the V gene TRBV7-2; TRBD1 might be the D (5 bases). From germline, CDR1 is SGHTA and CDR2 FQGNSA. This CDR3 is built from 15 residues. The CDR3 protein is CASSFGTGTYNDYTF. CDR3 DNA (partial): TGTGCCAGCAGCTTCGGGACTGGAACGTACAATGAC. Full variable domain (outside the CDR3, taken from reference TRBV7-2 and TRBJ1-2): GAGVSQSPSNKVTEKGKDVELRCDPISGHTALYWYRQSLGQGLEFLIYFQGNSAPDKSGLPSDRFSAERTGGSVSTLTIQRTQQEDSAVYLCASSFGTGTYNDYTFGSGTRLTVV.

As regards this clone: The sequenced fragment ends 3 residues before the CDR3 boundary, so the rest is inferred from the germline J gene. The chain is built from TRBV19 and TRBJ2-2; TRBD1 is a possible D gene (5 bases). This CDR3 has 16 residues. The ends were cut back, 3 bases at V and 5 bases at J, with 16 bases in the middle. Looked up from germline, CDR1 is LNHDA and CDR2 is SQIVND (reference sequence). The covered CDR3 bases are TGTGCCAGTAGTATTGAAAGGCGCAGGGTAACCGGGGAG. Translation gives CASSIERRRVTGE. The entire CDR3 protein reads CASSIERRRVTGELFF.

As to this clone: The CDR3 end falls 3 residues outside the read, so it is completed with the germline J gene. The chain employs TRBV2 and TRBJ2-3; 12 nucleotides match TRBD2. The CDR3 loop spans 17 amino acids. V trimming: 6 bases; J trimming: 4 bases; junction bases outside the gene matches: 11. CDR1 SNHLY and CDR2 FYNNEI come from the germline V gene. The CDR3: CASRGDASGRAADTQYF. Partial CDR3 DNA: TGTGCCAGCAGAGGGGACGCTAGCGGGAGGGCTGCAGATACG.

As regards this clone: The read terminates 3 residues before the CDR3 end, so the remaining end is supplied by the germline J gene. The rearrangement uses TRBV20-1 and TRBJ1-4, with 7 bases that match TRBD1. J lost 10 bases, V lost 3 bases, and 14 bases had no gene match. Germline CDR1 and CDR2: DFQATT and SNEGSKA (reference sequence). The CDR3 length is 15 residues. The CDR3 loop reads CSARGRVGGAGKLFF. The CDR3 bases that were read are TGCAGTGCTAGGGGGAGGGTAGGGGGCGCTGGAAAA.

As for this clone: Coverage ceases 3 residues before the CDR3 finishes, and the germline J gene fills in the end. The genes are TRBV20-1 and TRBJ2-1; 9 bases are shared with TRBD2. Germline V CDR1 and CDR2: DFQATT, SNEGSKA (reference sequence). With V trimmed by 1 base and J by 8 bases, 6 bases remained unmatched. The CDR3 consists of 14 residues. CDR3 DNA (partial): TGCAGTGCTAGAGCAGGGAGCGGGGGGTATGAG. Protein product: CSARAGSGGYE. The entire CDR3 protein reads CSARAGSGGYEQFF.

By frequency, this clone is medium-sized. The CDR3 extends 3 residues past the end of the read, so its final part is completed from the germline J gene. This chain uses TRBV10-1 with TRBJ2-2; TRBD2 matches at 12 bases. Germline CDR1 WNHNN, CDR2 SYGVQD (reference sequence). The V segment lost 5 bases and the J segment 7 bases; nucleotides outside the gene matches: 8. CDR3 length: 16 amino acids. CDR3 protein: CASSLSSGGDGGELFF. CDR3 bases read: TGCGCCAGCAGTCTTTCTAGCGGGGGGGACGGCGGGGAG.

The chain's CDR3 is CASSQNRGLGETQYF. CDR3 DNA (partial): TGTGCCAGCAGCCAAAACAGGGGCCTAGGTGAGACC. The V gene is TRBV5-6, the J gene TRBJ2-5; 7 nucleotides align to TRBD1. The sequence runs out 3 residues before the end of the CDR3; the remainder is reconstructed from the germline J gene. CDR1 is SGHDT and CDR2 is YYEEEE in the germline V gene. This CDR3 is 15 amino acids long. V shed 4 bases and J 5 bases; nucleotides not matched to a gene: 11. The full variable domain, its missing parts supplied by reference TRBV5-6 and TRBJ2-5, is DAGVTQSPTHLIKTRGQQVTLRCSPKSGHDTVSWYQQALGQGPQFIFQYYEEEERQRGNFPDRFSGHQFPNYSSELNVNALLLGDSALYLCASSQNRGLGETQYFGPGTRLLVL.

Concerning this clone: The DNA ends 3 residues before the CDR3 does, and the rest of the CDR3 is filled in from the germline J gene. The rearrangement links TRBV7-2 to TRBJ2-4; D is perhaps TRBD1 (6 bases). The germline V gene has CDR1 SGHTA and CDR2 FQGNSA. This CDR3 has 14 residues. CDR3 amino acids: CASSPSTGHYGQYF. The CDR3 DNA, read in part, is TGTGCCAGCAGCCCGTCGACAGGCCACTATGGT.

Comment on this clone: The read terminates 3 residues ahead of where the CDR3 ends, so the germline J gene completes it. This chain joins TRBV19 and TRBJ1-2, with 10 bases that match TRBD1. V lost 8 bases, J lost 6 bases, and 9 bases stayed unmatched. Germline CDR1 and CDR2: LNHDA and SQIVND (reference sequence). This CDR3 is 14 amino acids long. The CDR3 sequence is CASSPGQGSDGYTF. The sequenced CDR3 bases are TGTGCCAGTTCCCCGGGACAGGGGAGCGATGGC.

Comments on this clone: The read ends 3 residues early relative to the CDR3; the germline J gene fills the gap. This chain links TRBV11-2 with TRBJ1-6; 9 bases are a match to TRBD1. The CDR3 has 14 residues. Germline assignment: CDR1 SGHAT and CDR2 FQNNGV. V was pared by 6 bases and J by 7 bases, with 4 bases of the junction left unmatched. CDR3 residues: CASREQGANSPLHF. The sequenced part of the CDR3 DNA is TGTGCCAGCAGGGAACAGGGGGCGAATTCACCC.

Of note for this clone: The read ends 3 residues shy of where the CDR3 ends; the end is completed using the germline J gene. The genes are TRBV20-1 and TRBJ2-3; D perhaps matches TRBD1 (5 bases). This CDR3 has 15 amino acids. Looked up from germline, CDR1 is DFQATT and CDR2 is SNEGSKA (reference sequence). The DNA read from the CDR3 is TGCAGTGCAAAGTGGGGCCTAGAAACTCATCAGCCG. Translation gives CSAKWGLETHQP. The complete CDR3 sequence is CSAKWGLETHQPQYF.

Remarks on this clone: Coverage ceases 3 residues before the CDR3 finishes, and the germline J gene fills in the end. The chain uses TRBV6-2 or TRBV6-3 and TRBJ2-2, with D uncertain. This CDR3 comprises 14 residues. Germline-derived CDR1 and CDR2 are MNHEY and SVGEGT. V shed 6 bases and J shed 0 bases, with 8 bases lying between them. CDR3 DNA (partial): TGTGCCAGCAGCACGACTGCGAACACCGGGGAG. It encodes CASSTTANTGE. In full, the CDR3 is CASSTTANTGELFF.

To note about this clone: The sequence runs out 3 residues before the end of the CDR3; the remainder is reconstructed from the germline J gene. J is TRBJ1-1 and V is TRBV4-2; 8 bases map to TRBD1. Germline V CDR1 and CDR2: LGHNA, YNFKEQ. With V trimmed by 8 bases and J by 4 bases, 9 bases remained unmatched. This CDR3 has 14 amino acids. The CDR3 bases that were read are TGTGCCAGCTCCTCCGGACAGGGCGGCACTGAA. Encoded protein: CASSSGQGGTE. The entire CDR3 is CASSSGQGGTEAFF.

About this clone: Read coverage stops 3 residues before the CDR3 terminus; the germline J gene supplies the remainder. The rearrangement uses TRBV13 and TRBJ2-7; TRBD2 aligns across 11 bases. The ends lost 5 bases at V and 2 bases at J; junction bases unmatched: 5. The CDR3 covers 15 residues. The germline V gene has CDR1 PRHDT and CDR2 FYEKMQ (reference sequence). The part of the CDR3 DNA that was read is TGTGCCAGCAGCGCGGGACTAGCGGTCGCCTACGAG. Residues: CASSAGLAVAYE. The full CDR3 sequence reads CASSAGLAVAYEQYF.

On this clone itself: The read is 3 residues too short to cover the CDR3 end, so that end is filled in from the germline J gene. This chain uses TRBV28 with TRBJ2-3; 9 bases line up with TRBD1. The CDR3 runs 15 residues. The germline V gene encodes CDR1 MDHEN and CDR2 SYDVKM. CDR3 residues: CASSLEQGAGETQYF. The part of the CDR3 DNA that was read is TGTGCCAGCAGTTTAGAACAGGGGGCAGGCGAGACG.

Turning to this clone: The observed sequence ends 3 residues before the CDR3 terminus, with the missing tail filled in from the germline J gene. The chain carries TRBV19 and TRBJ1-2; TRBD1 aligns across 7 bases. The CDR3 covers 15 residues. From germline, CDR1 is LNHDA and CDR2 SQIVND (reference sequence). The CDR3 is CASSKGAGGLYDYTF. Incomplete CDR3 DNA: TGTGCCAGTAGTAAGGGGGCAGGGGGTCTCTACGAC. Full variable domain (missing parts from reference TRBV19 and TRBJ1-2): DGGITQSPKYLFRKEGQNVTLSCEQNLNHDAMYWYRQDPGQGLRLIYYSQIVNDFQKGDIAEGYSVSREKKESFPLTVTSAQKNPTAFYLCASSKGAGGLYDYTFGSGTRLTVV.

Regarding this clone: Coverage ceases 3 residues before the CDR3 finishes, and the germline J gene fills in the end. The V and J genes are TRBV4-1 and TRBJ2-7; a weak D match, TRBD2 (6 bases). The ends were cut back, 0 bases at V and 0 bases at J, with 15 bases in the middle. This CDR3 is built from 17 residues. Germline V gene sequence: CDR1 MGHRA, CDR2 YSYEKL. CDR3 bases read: TGCGCCAGCAGCCAAGAAGGGGTAGCGGCCAGCTCCTACGAG. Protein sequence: CASSQEGVAASSYE. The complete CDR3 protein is CASSQEGVAASSYEQYF.

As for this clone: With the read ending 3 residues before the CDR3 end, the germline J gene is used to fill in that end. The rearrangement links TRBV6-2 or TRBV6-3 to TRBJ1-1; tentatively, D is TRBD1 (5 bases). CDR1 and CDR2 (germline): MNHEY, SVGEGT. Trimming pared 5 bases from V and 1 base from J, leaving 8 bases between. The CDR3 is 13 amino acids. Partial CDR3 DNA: TGTGCCAGCAGTGTGACAGAGAACACTGAA. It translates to CASSVTENTE. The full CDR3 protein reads CASSVTENTEAFF.

CDR3 DNA (partial): TGCGCCAGCAGCTTAGGGGAGGGAGGGCCCTATGGC. Encoded protein: CASSLGEGGPYG. The whole CDR3 sequence reads CASSLGEGGPYGYTF. The chain recombines TRBV5-1 with TRBJ1-2, with TRBD1 as a possible D gene (5 bases). The read ends 3 residues shy of where the CDR3 ends; the end is completed using the germline J gene. The CDR3 consists of 15 residues. V was shortened by 2 bases and J by 4 bases, with 15 bases between the two germline ends. Germline V gene sequence: CDR1 SGHRS, CDR2 YFSETQ.

CDR3 sequence: CASSLFRTLSNQPQHF. CDR3 DNA (partial): TGTGCCAGCAGTTTATTTCGGACACTTAGCAATCAGCCC. The V call is TRBV28, the J call TRBJ1-5, with D possibly matching TRBD1 (5 bases). From the germline J gene comes the end of the CDR3, since the read stops 3 residues before it. Deletions cut 1 base from V and 0 bases from J, with 10 bases between. CDR1 and CDR2 (germline): MDHEN, SYDVKM. This CDR3 is 16 amino acids long. The full variable domain, with the rest looked up from reference TRBV28 and TRBJ1-5, is DVKVTQSSRYLVKRTGEKVFLECVQDMDHENMFWYRQDPGLGLRLIYFSYDVKMKEKGDIPEGYSVSREKKERFSLILESASTNQTSMYLCASSLFRTLSNQPQHFGDGTRLSIL.

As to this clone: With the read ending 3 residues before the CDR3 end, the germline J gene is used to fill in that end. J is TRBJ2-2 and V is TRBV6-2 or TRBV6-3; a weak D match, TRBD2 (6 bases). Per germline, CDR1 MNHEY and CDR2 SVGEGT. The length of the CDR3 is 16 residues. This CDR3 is CASSYEGGVRREKLFF. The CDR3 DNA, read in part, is TGTGCCAGCAGTTATGAGGGCGGGGTTCGGCGTGAAAAG.

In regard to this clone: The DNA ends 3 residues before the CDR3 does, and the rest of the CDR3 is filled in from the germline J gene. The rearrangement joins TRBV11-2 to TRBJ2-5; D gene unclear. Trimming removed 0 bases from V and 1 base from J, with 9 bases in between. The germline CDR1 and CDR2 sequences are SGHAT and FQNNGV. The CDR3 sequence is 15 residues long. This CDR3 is CASSLDSGPQETQYF. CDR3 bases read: TGTGCCAGCAGCTTAGATAGTGGTCCCCAAGAGACC.

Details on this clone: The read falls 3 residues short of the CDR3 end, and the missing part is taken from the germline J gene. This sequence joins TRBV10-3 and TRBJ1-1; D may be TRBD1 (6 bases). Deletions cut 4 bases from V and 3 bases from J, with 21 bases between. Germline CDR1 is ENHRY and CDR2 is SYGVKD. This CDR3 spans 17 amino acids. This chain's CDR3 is CAISGRDTGLQDTEAFF. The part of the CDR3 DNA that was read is TGTGCCATCAGTGGGCGCGACACAGGGTTGCAGGACACTGAA.